These 2 T cell receptor beta chains share one sample of origin, sequenced in a study of cytomegalovirus exposure and HLA in healthy donors. The primer mix had 60 Vbeta and 13 Jbeta primers. Using immunoSEQ multiplex PCR, the repertoire was profiled, and TCRdb retains in-frame clones only, with some absent. The sample consists of 150,000 or so clones, around 80% of them appearing once. The sequenced sample was PBMCs. The receptors stem from a man aged 25-45 years in good health and CMV-seropositive.

The V gene is TRBV5-1, the J gene TRBJ2-1, with 11 positions matching TRBD2. The J segment lost 9 bases and the V segment lost 1 base, leaving 6 bases of the junction unmatched. The CDR3 has 15 residues. CDR1 is SGHRS and CDR2 is YFSETQ in the germline V gene. The CDR3 nucleotides read TGCGCCAGCAGCTTGACAGGGACTAGCGGTAGTGAGCAGTTCTTC. This gives the protein CASSLTGTSGSEQFF.

This clone has a handful of counts. J is TRBJ2-7 and V is TRBV27; 7 bases are shared with TRBD1. V was pared by 3 bases and J by 1 base, with 3 bases of the junction left unmatched. The CDR3 contains 14 residues. From germline, CDR1 is MNHEY and CDR2 SMNVEV (reference sequence). CDR3 coding DNA: TGTGCCAGCAGTTTGGACAGGACATCCTACGAGCAGTACTTC. It specifies CASSLDRTSYEQYF.